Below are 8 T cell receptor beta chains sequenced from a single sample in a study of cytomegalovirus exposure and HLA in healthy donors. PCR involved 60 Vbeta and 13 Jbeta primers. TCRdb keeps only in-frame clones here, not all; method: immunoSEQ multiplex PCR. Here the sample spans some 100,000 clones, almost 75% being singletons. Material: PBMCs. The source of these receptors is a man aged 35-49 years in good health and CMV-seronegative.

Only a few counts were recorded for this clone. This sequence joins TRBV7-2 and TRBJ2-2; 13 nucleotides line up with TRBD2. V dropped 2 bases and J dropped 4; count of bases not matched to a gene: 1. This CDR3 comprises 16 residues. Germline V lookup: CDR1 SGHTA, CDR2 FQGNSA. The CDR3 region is CASSLWTSGGTGELFF. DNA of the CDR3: TGTGCCAGCAGCTTATGGACTAGCGGGGGCACCGGGGAGCTGTTTTTT.

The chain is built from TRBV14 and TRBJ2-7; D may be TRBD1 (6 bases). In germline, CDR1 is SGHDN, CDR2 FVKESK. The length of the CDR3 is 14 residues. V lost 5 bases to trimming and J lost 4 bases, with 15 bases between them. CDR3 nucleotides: TGTGCCAGCAGCTTCCGAGGACAGCTATACGAGCAGTACTTC. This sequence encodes CASSFRGQLYEQYF.

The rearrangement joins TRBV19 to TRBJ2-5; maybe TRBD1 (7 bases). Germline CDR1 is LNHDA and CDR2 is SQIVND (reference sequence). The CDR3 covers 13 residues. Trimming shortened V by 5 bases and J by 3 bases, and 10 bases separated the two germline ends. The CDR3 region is CASSGGTEETQYF. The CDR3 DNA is TGTGCCAGTAGTGGGGGGACAGAAGAGACCCAGTACTTC. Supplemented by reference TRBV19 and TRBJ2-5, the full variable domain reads DGGITQSPKYLFRKEGQNVTLSCEQNLNHDAMYWYRQDPGQGLRLIYYSQIVNDFQKGDIAEGYSVSREKKESFPLTVTSAQKNPTAFYLCASSGGTEETQYFGPGTRLLVL.

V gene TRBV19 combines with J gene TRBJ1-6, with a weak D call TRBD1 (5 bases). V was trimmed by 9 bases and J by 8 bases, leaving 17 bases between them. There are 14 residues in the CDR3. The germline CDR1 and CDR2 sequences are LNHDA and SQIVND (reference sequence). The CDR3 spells CASRTGLEDSPLHF. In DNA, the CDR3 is TGTGCCAGCAGAACGGGACTGGAAGATTCACCCCTCCACTTT.

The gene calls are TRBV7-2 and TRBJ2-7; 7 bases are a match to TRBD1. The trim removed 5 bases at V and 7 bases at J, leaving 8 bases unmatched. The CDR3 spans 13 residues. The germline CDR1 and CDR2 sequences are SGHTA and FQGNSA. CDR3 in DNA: TGTGCCAGCAGCCCGCACTCCAGGGGGGAGCAGTACTTC. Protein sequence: CASSPHSRGEQYF.

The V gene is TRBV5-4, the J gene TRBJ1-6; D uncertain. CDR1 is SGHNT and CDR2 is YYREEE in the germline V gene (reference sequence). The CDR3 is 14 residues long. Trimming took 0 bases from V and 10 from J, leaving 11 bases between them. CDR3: CASSLGGVGSPLHF. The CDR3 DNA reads TGTGCCAGCAGCTTGGGGGGAGTAGGATCACCCCTCCACTTT.

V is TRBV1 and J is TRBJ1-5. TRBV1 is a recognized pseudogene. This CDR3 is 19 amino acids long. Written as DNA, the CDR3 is TGCACCAGCAGCATCGGTCGGGGGACCGCCGATTCTAACAATCAGCCCCAGCATTTT. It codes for CTSSIGRGTADSNNQPQHF.

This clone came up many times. In DNA, the CDR3 is TGTGCCAGCAGGACAGGGAATTACAATGAGCAGTTCTTC. This sequence encodes CASRTGNYNEQFF. The V gene is TRBV18, the J gene TRBJ2-1, with 8 bases fitting TRBD1. The CDR3 runs to 13 residues. CDR1 KGHSH and CDR2 LQKENI come from the germline V gene. With 8 bases clipped from V and 4 bases from J, the junction kept 4 bases outside the gene matches.